The 27 T cell receptor beta chains below all came from one sample that was sequenced in a study of blood T cell repertoires in COVID-19. Clones were sequenced by immunoSEQ multiplex PCR, and TCRdb holds only the in-frame ones, with some missing. Among some 200,000 clones listed, around 89% were seen once. Sequencing was carried out using PBMCs or T cells enriched from blood (not recorded which). These receptors all come from a woman younger than 30 who had recovered from COVID-19.

This sequence joins TRBV20-1 and TRBJ2-2; 7 bases map to TRBD2. This CDR3 contains 16 residues. V lost 3 bases, J lost 7 bases, and 14 bases stayed unmatched. The germline gives CDR1 DFQATT, CDR2 SNEGSKA (reference sequence). The CDR3 region is CSASIRPAGLGGELFF. For the CDR3, the DNA is TGCAGTGCTAGTATCCGCCCAGCGGGATTAGGCGGGGAGCTGTTTTTT.

This clone was found once. DNA of the CDR3: TGTGCCAGCAGCTTATCGGAGAGAAAAGAGCAGTTCTTC. Protein: CASSLSERKEQFF. The chain recombines TRBV7-4 with TRBJ2-1; D gene uncertain. Germline loops: CDR1 SGHVT, CDR2 SQSDAQ. V dropped 2 bases and J dropped 10 bases, with 12 bases sitting between them. The CDR3 sequence is 13 residues long.

The chain combines TRBV7-9 with TRBJ2-7, with a weak D call TRBD1 (6 bases). The ends were cut back, 3 bases at V and 4 bases at J, with 13 bases in the middle. CDR1 is SEHNR, CDR2 FQNEAQ, per germline (reference sequence). This CDR3 is 14 amino acids long. CDR3 DNA sequence: TGTGCCAGCAGCTTTCGGGACACAGGTTACGAGCAGTACTTC. As protein: CASSFRDTGYEQYF.

For the CDR3, the DNA is TGTGCCAGCAGGGGCTCTAGCACAGATACGCAGTATTTT. Translated, it gives CASRGSSTDTQYF. The rearrangement joins TRBV27 to TRBJ2-3; D unresolved. With 6 bases removed from V and 0 bases from J, the gap between germline ends came to 7 bases. The CDR3 spans 13 residues. Germline CDR1 MNHEY, CDR2 SMNVEV (reference sequence).

The chain combines TRBV28 with TRBJ2-3; 11 nucleotides match TRBD2. J was trimmed by 3 bases and V by 8 bases; bases with no gene match: 1. The length of the CDR3 is 13 residues. CDR1 is MDHEN, CDR2 SYDVKM, per germline. CDR3 coding DNA: TGTGCCAGCCGGACTAGCGGGACAGATACGCAGTATTTT. This sequence encodes CASRTSGTDTQYF.

The chain joins TRBV12-5 to TRBJ1-5, with D tentatively TRBD1 (6 bases). In germline, CDR1 is LGHNT, CDR2 FRNRAP. Trimming pared 5 bases from V and 3 bases from J, leaving 11 bases between. The CDR3 is made up of 14 amino acids. CDR3 protein: CASGLTGSNQPQHF. CDR3 DNA: TGTGCTAGTGGTCTCACAGGGTCCAATCAGCCCCAGCATTTT.

The V and J genes are TRBV4-1 and TRBJ2-7; possible D gene TRBD1, 6 bases. The ends were cut back, 5 bases at V and 5 bases at J, with 16 bases in the middle. Germline CDR1 and CDR2: MGHRA and YSYEKL. CDR3 length: 14 residues. CDR3 protein: CASSLQGFGDEQYF. The CDR3 nucleotides are TGCGCCAGCAGCTTACAGGGTTTCGGTGACGAGCAGTACTTC.

V gene TRBV5-1 combines with J gene TRBJ2-5; 9 bases agree with TRBD2. The CDR3 contains 14 residues. In germline, CDR1 is SGHRS, CDR2 YFSETQ. V was clipped by 3 bases and J by 5 bases; unmatched bases: 5. CDR3 sequence (DNA): TGCGCCAGCAGCTCCGCTAGCGGGATTGAGACCCAGTACTTC. It specifies CASSSASGIETQYF.

The chain recombines TRBV5-1 with TRBJ2-3, with 9 positions matching TRBD2. The CDR3 contains 14 residues. After removal of 0 bases from V and 5 bases from J, the junction contained 1 base not matched to a gene. Germline V lookup: CDR1 SGHRS, CDR2 YFSETQ. DNA for the CDR3: TGCGCCAGCAGCTTGGAGACTAGCGGAGATACGCAGTATTTT. Amino acid sequence: CASSLETSGDTQYF.

This clone is a singleton in its sample. J is TRBJ2-7 and V is TRBV6-5; maybe TRBD2 (6 bases). Germline CDR1 reads MNHEY; CDR2 reads SVGAGI. This CDR3 has 14 residues. V lost 2 bases, J lost 4 bases, and 12 bases lay in between. This chain's CDR3 is CASSYGGTSYEQYF. The DNA of the CDR3 is TGTGCCAGCAGTTACGGGGGGACCTCTTACGAGCAGTACTTC.

The genes are TRBV5-4 and TRBJ2-7; D might be TRBD2 (5 bases). From germline, CDR1 is SGHNT and CDR2 YYREEE (reference sequence). CDR3 size: 13 residues. Deletions cut 4 bases from V and 4 bases from J, with 12 bases between. The CDR3 DNA is TGTGCCAGCAGCCCTCGGACTGGGTACGAGCAGTACTTC. Its protein is CASSPRTGYEQYF.

This clone was counted once. The chain couples TRBV7-9 to TRBJ1-6; possible D gene TRBD1, 5 bases. The CDR3 length is 15 residues. Trimming cost V 0 bases and J 7 bases, with 10 bases left between them. Germline lookup yields CDR1 SEHNR and CDR2 FQNEAQ (reference sequence). The CDR3 sequence: CASSLAAGRNSPLHF. The DNA for the CDR3 is TGTGCCAGCAGCTTAGCGGCAGGGAGGAATTCACCCCTCCACTTT.

This rearrangement joins TRBV4-2 to TRBJ2-1; D gene unclear. Germline CDR1 and CDR2: LGHNA and YNFKEQ. With 0 bases removed from V and 3 bases from J, the gap between germline ends came to 9 bases. The CDR3 has 15 amino acids. Here the CDR3 reads CASSQDWAVYNEQFF. The CDR3 DNA sequence: TGTGCCAGCAGCCAAGATTGGGCCGTCTACAATGAGCAGTTCTTC.

This chain joins TRBV7-2 and TRBJ1-1; 10 nucleotides agree with TRBD1. From germline, CDR1 is SGHTA and CDR2 FQGNSA. CDR3 length equals 14 residues. The trim removed 3 bases at V and 4 bases at J, leaving 2 bases unmatched. CDR3: CASSFRTGGTEAFF. The CDR3 bases are TGTGCCAGCAGCTTTCGGACAGGGGGCACTGAAGCTTTCTTT.

Note on this clone: This sample also contains other DNA sequences that code for the same CDR3. The chain is built from TRBV7-2 and TRBJ1-2; D remains ambiguous. Germline V gives CDR1 SGHTA, CDR2 FQGNSA. The CDR3 sequence is 14 residues long. With 1 base removed from V and 2 bases from J, the gap between germline ends came to 8 bases. The CDR3 protein is CASSLGQSNYGYTF. DNA of the CDR3: TGTGCCAGCAGCTTAGGCCAGTCCAACTATGGCTACACCTTC.

This clone was seen only once. The chain is built from TRBV6-7 and TRBJ1-6; 8 bases align to TRBD1. TRBV6-7 is identified as an open reading frame with a role that is uncertain. Losses at the gene ends were 0 bases for V and 5 bases for J; bases not matched to a gene: 6. This CDR3 is 17 amino acids long. The CDR3 loop reads CASSYSPTRGHNSPLHF. The DNA of the CDR3 is TGTGCCAGCAGTTACTCCCCGACCAGGGGGCATAATTCACCCCTCCACTTT.

CDR3 nucleotides: TGTGCCAGCAGCCCTCCTTTTAGGGACAAAAAGGCCTCTGAAGCTTTCTTT. Translated, it gives CASSPPFRDKKASEAFF. This chain uses TRBV7-9 with TRBJ1-1; D might be TRBD1 (6 bases). This CDR3 is 17 amino acids long. Trimming pared 5 bases from V and 6 bases from J, leaving 25 bases between. Germline lookup yields CDR1 SEHNR and CDR2 FQNEAQ (reference sequence).

The rearrangement joins TRBV4-1 to TRBJ2-7; 8 positions match TRBD2. This CDR3 is built from 15 residues. J lost 2 bases, V lost 3 bases, and 6 bases had no gene match. Germline CDR1 reads MGHRA; CDR2 reads YSYEKL. The CDR3 DNA follows: TGCGCCAGCAGCCAGGAAGCGGGAGTACCCTACGAGCAGTACTTC. Translation gives CASSQEAGVPYEQYF.

This chain connects TRBV5-1 to TRBJ1-1, with 7 bases that match TRBD1. Germline trimming cut 0 bases from V and 5 bases from J; bases unmatched to any gene: 7. The CDR3 runs to 15 residues. CDR1 and CDR2 from the germline V gene are SGHRS and YFSETQ. CDR3 nucleotide sequence: TGCGCCAGCAGCTTGGGCGGGACAGAGGGAACTGAAGCTTTCTTT. Amino acid sequence: CASSLGGTEGTEAFF.

V and J are TRBV19 and TRBJ1-1, with D perhaps matching TRBD1 (5 bases). From germline, CDR1 is LNHDA and CDR2 SQIVND (reference sequence). The CDR3 has 12 residues. V lost 8 bases and J 5 bases, leaving 12 bases between the germline ends. CDR3 region: CASAEGRTEAFF. The CDR3, as DNA: TGTGCCAGTGCAGAGGGGAGGACTGAAGCTTTCTTT.

The genes are TRBV19 and TRBJ1-2; a possible D gene is TRBD1 (5 bases). This CDR3 region has 13 residues. Between the trimmed V and J ends, which lost 5 bases and 3 bases, there was a span of 10 bases. Germline V gene lookup returns CDR1 LNHDA and CDR2 SQIVND (reference sequence). CDR3 DNA sequence: TGTGCCAGTAGTCAGCAGGGTGACTATGGCTACACCTTC. This translates into CASSQQGDYGYTF.

J is TRBJ1-2 and V is TRBV9; 8 nucleotides agree with TRBD1. The J segment lost 3 bases and the V segment lost 4 bases, leaving 8 bases of the junction unmatched. The CDR3 consists of 15 residues. CDR1 and CDR2 (germline): SGDLS, YYNGEE. Here the CDR3 DNA reads TGTGCCAGCAGCCCCCCTGACAGGGGAGACTATGGCTACACCTTC. This gives the protein CASSPPDRGDYGYTF.

This sequence joins TRBV7-3 and TRBJ2-5; 15 nucleotides agree with TRBD2. The germline V gene has CDR1 SGHTA and CDR2 FQGTGA. This CDR3 has 15 amino acids. V trimming: 5 bases; J trimming: 4 bases; junction bases outside the gene matches: 2. The chain's CDR3 is CASSPGLAGGETQYF. CDR3 DNA sequence: TGTGCCAGCAGCCCGGGACTAGCGGGGGGAGAGACCCAGTACTTC.

The chain carries TRBV7-2 and TRBJ2-3; 11 bases are a match to TRBD2. J gave up 4 bases and V 5 bases, and 8 bases lay outside the gene matches. CDR3 length: 16 amino acids. Germline V gene lookup returns CDR1 SGHTA and CDR2 FQGNSA. For the CDR3, the DNA is TGTGCCAGCAGCCCCCAGGCTAGCGGGAGGTCAGATACGCAGTATTTT. Translating gives CASSPQASGRSDTQYF.

The chain combines TRBV14 with TRBJ2-1, with 8 bases that match TRBD1. Germline V lookup: CDR1 SGHDN, CDR2 FVKESK. The CDR3 extends over 15 amino acids. Trimming took 4 bases from V and 6 from J; bases not matched to a gene: 8. CDR3 in amino acids: CASSRWTGRSNEQFF. DNA of the CDR3: TGTGCCAGCAGCCGATGGACAGGGAGGTCCAATGAGCAGTTCTTC.

The chain combines TRBV30 with TRBJ2-2, with D possibly being TRBD1 (6 bases). Germline values: CDR1 GTSNPN, CDR2 SVGIG (reference sequence). Trimming removed 5 bases at V and 1 base at J, with 17 bases between. The CDR3 sequence is 16 residues long. As DNA, the CDR3 is TGTGCCTGGTTAGTCAGCAGGGGCCGGAACACCGGGGAGCTGTTTTTT. As protein: CAWLVSRGRNTGELFF.

This clone was found once. The V call is TRBV6-1, the J call TRBJ1-3; D is unclear. The V and J ends lost 7 bases and 3 bases respectively, with 13 bases between them. Germline-derived CDR1 and CDR2 are MNHNS and SASEGT. The CDR3 spans 14 residues. DNA for the CDR3: TGTGCCAGCATCCCCCAGCGAGTTGGAAACACCATATATTTT. This gives the protein CASIPQRVGNTIYF.